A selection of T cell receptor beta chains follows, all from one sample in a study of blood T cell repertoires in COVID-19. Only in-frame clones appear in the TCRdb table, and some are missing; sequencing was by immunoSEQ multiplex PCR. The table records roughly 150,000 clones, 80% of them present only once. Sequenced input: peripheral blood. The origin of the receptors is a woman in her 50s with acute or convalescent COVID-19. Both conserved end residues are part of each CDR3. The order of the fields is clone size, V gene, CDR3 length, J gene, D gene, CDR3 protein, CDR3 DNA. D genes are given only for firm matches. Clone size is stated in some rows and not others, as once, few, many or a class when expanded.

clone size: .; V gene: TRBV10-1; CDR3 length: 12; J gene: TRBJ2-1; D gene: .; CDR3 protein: CARIHPLNEQFF; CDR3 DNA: TGCGCCAGGATACATCCTCTGAATGAGCAGTTCTTC
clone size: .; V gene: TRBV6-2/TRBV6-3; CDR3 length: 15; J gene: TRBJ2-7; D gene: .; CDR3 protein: CASSSHPRGIYEQYF; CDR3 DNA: TGTGCCAGCAGTTCCCACCCGAGGGGGATCTACGAGCAGTACTTC
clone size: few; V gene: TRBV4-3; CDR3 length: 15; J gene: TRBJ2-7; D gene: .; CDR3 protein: CASSQIPMSQDEQYF; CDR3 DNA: TGCGCCAGCAGCCAGATTCCAATGAGTCAAGACGAGCAGTACTTC
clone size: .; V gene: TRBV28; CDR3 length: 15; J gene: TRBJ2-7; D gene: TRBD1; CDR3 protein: CASRSGTASSYEQYF; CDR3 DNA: TGTGCCAGCAGGTCCGGGACAGCAAGCTCCTACGAGCAGTACTTC
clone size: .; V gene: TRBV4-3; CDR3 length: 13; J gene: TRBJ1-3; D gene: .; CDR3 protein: CASSRTRGNTIYF; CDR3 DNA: TGCGCCAGCAGCCGGACACGCGGAAACACCATATATTTT
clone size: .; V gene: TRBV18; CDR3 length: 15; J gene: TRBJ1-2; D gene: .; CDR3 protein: CASSVDSNGNYGYTF; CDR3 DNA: TGTGCCAGCTCAGTGGACAGCAACGGCAACTATGGCTACACCTTC
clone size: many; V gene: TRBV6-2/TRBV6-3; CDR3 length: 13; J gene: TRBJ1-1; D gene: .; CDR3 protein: CASSYPEQGEAFF; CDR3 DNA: TGTGCCAGCAGTTACCCAGAGCAGGGCGAAGCTTTCTTT
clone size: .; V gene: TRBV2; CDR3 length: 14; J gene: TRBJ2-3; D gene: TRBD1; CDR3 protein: CASSLTGGADTQYF; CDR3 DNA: TGTGCCAGCAGTCTTACAGGGGGCGCAGATACGCAGTATTTT
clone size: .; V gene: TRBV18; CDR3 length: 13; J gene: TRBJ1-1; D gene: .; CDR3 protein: CASSSGARTEAFF; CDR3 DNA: TGTGCCAGCTCAAGTGGAGCAAGGACTGAAGCTTTCTTT
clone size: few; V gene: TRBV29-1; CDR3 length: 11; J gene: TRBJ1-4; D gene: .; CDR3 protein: CSVRGREKLFF; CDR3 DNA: TGCAGCGTCAGGGGTCGTGAAAAACTGTTTTTT
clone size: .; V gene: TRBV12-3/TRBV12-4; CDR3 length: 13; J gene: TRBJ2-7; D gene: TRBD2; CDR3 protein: CASSPGLAGTRYF; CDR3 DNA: TGTGCCAGCAGTCCTGGACTAGCGGGGACAAGGTACTTC
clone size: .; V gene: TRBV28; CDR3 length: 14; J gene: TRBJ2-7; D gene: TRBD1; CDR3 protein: CASTRTGVSYEQYF; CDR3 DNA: TGTGCCAGCACCAGGACAGGGGTCTCCTACGAGCAGTACTTC
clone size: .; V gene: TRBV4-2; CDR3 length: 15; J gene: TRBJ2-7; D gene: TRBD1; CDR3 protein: CASSQDGGGTGTEYF; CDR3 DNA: TGTGCCAGCAGCCAAGATGGGGGGGGGACAGGGACCGAGTACTTC
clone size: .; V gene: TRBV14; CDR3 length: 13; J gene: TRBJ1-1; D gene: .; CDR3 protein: CASSQGHDREAFF; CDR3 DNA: TGTGCCAGCAGCCAGGGACACGACCGTGAAGCTTTCTTT
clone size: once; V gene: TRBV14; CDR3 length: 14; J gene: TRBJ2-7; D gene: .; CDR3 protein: CASSPVQSSYEQYF; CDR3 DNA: TGTGCCAGCAGTCCAGTACAGAGCTCCTACGAGCAGTACTTC
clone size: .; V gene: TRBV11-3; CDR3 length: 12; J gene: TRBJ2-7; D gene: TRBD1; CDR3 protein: CASSQGDYEQYF; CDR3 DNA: TGTGCCAGCAGCCAGGGGGACTACGAGCAGTACTTC
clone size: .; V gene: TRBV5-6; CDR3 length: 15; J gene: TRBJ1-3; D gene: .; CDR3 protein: CASSSGLISGNTIYF; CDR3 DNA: TGTGCCAGCAGCTCCGGACTGATCTCTGGAAACACCATATATTTT